What follows describes a single TCR beta chain. Its antigen is undetermined. Germline loops: CDR1 SGHRS, CDR2 YFSETQ. The CDR3 has 16 amino acids. The V gene end was trimmed by 0 bases and the J gene end by 1 base; junction bases not matched to a gene: 4. The PCR had 60 Vbeta and 13 Jbeta primers. Profiling relied on immunoSEQ multiplex PCR, and the TCRdb table lists in-frame clones only, not all of them. Here the sample spans under 35,000 clones, approximately 61% being singletons. This record belongs to a study of cytomegalovirus exposure and HLA in healthy donors. Study-wide findings and caveats: Most of the CMV-associated TCR beta chains (in a later analysis) appeared to be HLA-restricted. One variant, a missense change in DCLRE1C, was linked in a later analysis to TCR beta V- and J-gene trimming. One cluster of highly shared sequence variants probably arose as a sequencing artifact. High sensitivity and specificity were reportedly achieved when the classifier diagnosed cytomegalovirus status.

Sequencing was performed on PBMCs. The TCR originated in a man aged 45-65 years in good health and CMV-seropositive. V and J are TRBV5-1 and TRBJ2-4; the match to TRBD1 covers 7 bases. CDR3: CASSLERGRAKNIQYF. The DNA for the CDR3 is TGCGCCAGCAGCTTGGAGAGGGGGCGGGCCAAAAACATTCAGTACTTC.